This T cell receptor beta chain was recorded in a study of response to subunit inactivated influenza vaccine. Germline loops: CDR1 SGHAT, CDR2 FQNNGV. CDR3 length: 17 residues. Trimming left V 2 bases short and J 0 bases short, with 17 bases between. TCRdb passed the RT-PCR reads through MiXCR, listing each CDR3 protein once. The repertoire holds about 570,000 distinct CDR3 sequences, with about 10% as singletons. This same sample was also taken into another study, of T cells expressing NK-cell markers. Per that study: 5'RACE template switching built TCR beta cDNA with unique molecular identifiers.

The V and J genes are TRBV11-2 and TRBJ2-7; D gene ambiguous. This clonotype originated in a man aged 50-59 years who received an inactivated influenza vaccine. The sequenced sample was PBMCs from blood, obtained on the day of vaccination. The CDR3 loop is CASSLNSGPMSSYEQYF. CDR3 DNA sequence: TGTGCCAGCAGCTTAAACAGTGGGCCGATGTCCTCCTACGAGCAGTACTTC.